The rows below give T cell receptor beta chains drawn from one sample of a study of blood T cell repertoires in COVID-19. Profiled with immunoSEQ multiplex PCR; TCRdb holds only in-frame clones, not every one. The sample contains roughly 380,000 clones, 81% of which appear only once. Sequenced: peripheral blood. Every receptor here comes from a human donor with acute or convalescent COVID-19. The donor label of this sample is uncertain. CDR3s include the opening cysteine and the closing phenylalanine or tryptophan. A D gene is named only where the DNA matches it firmly. Clone size is stated in some rows and not others, as once, few, many or a class when expanded.

size | D | J | V | CDR3 | DNA
- | - | TRBJ1-2 | TRBV6-5 | CASSSAGWNYGYTF | TGTGCCAGCAGTTCAGCAGGGTGGAACTATGGCTACACCTTC
- | TRBD2 | TRBJ2-1 | TRBV11-2 | CASSLVASGIGEQFF | TGTGCCAGCAGCTTAGTGGCTAGCGGGATCGGTGAGCAGTTCTTC
once | - | TRBJ1-2 | TRBV4-2 | CASSQEFRGATYGYTF | TGTGCCAGCAGCCAAGAATTTCGGGGGGCCACCTATGGCTACACCTTC
- | - | TRBJ1-4 | TRBV20-1 | CSASSWQGNEKLFF | TGCAGTGCTAGTTCCTGGCAGGGGAATGAAAAACTGTTTTTT
- | - | TRBJ2-2 | TRBV30 | CAWTSNTGELFF | TGTGCCTGGACTAGTAACACCGGGGAGCTGTTTTTT
- | - | TRBJ2-1 | TRBV5-6 | CASRAGYNEQFF | TGTGCCAGCAGAGCAGGTTACAATGAGCAGTTCTTC
few | TRBD2 | TRBJ2-5 | TRBV11-2 | CASSSTPAPGGETQYF | TGTGCCAGCAGCTCCACCCCGGCTCCGGGGGGAGAGACCCAGTACTTC
once | TRBD1 | TRBJ1-2 | TRBV2 | CASSHRQGNGYTF | TGTGCCAGCAGTCACCGACAGGGGAATGGCTACACCTTC
- | - | TRBJ2-7 | TRBV15 | CATSRGRDYEQYF | TGTGCCACCAGCAGAGGGCGGGACTACGAGCAGTACTTC
- | - | TRBJ1-2 | TRBV28 | CALFNYGYTF | TGTGCATTATTTAACTATGGCTACACCTTC
- | TRBD2 | TRBJ2-7 | TRBV18 | CASSGVLSYEQYF | TGTGCCAGCAGCGGGGTACTCTCCTACGAGCAGTACTTC
- | - | TRBJ1-4 | TRBV7-6 | CASSLGQTFNEKLFF | TGTGCCAGCAGCTTAGGACAGACCTTTAATGAAAAACTGTTTTTT
- | - | TRBJ2-3 | TRBV15 | CATSRARALAETQYF | TGTGCCACCAGCAGAGCCAGGGCCCTGGCTGAGACGCAGTATTTT
- | TRBD1 | TRBJ1-2 | TRBV5-1 | CASSLEGQAGGYTF | TGCGCCAGCAGCTTGGAAGGACAGGCCGGCGGCTACACCTTC
- | TRBD1 | TRBJ2-7 | TRBV28 | CASTGSGGKASFYEQYF | TGTGCCAGCACTGGTTCAGGGGGAAAAGCCAGCTTCTACGAGCAGTACTTC
- | TRBD1 | TRBJ1-5 | TRBV5-6 | CASSLGQGRQPQHF | TGTGCCAGCAGCTTGGGACAGGGTAGGCAGCCCCAGCATTTT
few | TRBD1 | TRBJ1-1 | TRBV5-1 | CASSPNSGQVNTEAFF | TGCGCCAGCAGCCCGAACTCGGGACAGGTGAACACTGAAGCTTTCTTT
- | - | TRBJ1-1 | TRBV6-5 | CASSYSRAPLNTEAFF | TGTGCCAGCAGTTACTCGAGGGCGCCCTTGAACACTGAAGCTTTCTTT
- | - | TRBJ2-1 | TRBV5-1 | CASSLMAGRNHEQFF | TGCGCCAGCAGCTTGATGGCAGGGCGAAACCATGAGCAGTTCTTC
- | - | TRBJ1-5 | TRBV7-2 | CASSLKGGGNQPQHF | TGTGCCAGCAGCTTAAAGGGAGGGGGCAATCAGCCCCAGCATTTT
- | TRBD1 | TRBJ1-5 | TRBV19 | CASSPPRGFGNQPQHF | TGTGCCAGTAGTCCCCCCAGGGGGTTCGGCAATCAGCCCCAGCATTTT
- | - | TRBJ1-1 | TRBV5-1 | CASRGRLNTEAFF | TGCGCCAGCCGAGGGCGATTGAACACTGAAGCTTTCTTT
- | TRBD2 | TRBJ2-2 | TRBV5-1 | CASSSVAGNTGELFF | TGCGCCAGCAGCTCGGTAGCGGGGAACACCGGGGAGCTGTTTTTT
once | TRBD1 | TRBJ1-5 | TRBV10-3 | CAISNRGLGYSNQPQHF | TGTGCCATCAGCAACAGGGGGCTGGGGTATAGCAATCAGCCCCAGCATTTT
- | - | TRBJ1-5 | TRBV6-6 | CASSYQGGNQPQHF | TGTGCCAGCAGTTACCAAGGGGGCAATCAGCCCCAGCATTTT
- | - | TRBJ2-7 | TRBV19 | CASSERMTSYEQYF | TGTGCCAGTAGTGAACGTATGACATCCTACGAGCAGTACTTC
- | - | TRBJ1-5 | TRBV21-1 | CASDPPAGLSQHF | TGTGCCAGCGACCCCCCGGCGGGTTTGTCCCAGCATTTT
- | - | TRBJ1-2 | TRBV2 | CASDKYGYTF | TGTGCCAGCGACAAATATGGCTACACCTTC
- | - | TRBJ2-1 | TRBV4-1 | CASSPQGRGFQYNEQFF | TGCGCCAGCAGCCCTCAGGGGAGGGGCTTCCAGTACAATGAGCAGTTCTTC
- | TRBD1 | TRBJ2-7 | TRBV27 | CASRSRTGGEQYF | TGTGCCAGCCGGAGCAGGACAGGGGGCGAGCAGTACTTC
- | - | TRBJ2-1 | TRBV2 | CASSIWGVGGNEQFF | TGTGCCAGCAGTATCTGGGGGGTCGGTGGCAATGAGCAGTTCTTC
- | - | TRBJ2-2 | TRBV5-1 | CASSSRETGELFF | TGCGCCAGCAGCAGCAGGGAAACCGGGGAGCTGTTTTTT
- | - | TRBJ1-3 | TRBV18 | CASSRQAGGPSSGNTIYF | TGTGCCAGCTCACGGCAGGCTGGAGGCCCGAGCTCTGGAAACACCATATATTTT
few | - | TRBJ2-7 | TRBV11-1 | CASSLISASSYEQYF | TGTGCCAGCAGCTTAATCTCCGCTAGCTCCTACGAGCAGTACTTC
- | TRBD2 | TRBJ2-1 | TRBV6-5 | CASTTSGRFDEQFF | TGTGCCAGCACCACTAGCGGGAGATTTGATGAGCAGTTCTTC
- | - | TRBJ1-2 | TRBV3-1/TRBV3-2 | CASAEGEVRYGYTF | TGTGCCAGCGCGGAGGGTGAAGTTCGCTATGGCTACACCTTC
- | TRBD1 | TRBJ2-3 | TRBV19 | CASTDRGRTDTQYF | TGTGCCAGCACGGACAGGGGGCGGACAGATACGCAGTATTTT
- | - | TRBJ2-1 | TRBV5-1 | CASRRDSVSLGQFF | TGCGCCAGCAGGAGAGATTCTGTTAGCCTAGGGCAGTTCTTC
- | - | TRBJ2-7 | TRBV3-1/TRBV3-2 | CASSRWGDFEQYF | TGTGCCAGCAGCCGCTGGGGAGACTTCGAGCAGTACTTC
- | TRBD1 | TRBJ1-1 | TRBV7-8 | CASSPRTGLNTEAFF | TGTGCCAGCAGCCCGCGGACAGGTTTGAACACTGAAGCTTTCTTT
- | TRBD1 | TRBJ2-5 | TRBV18 | CASSRGGQAGTQYF | TGTGCCAGCTCCCGTGGGGGACAGGCGGGGACCCAGTACTTC
- | TRBD1 | TRBJ1-1 | TRBV19 | CASSFPYDRGALNTEAFF | TGTGCCAGTAGTTTCCCTTACGACAGGGGGGCCCTGAACACTGAAGCTTTCTTT
- | TRBD1 | TRBJ1-1 | TRBV6-6 | CASSRDRYTEAFF | TGTGCCAGCAGTCGGGACAGGTACACTGAAGCTTTCTTT
- | TRBD2 | TRBJ2-3 | TRBV5-4 | CASSGAGFRDTQYF | TGTGCCAGCAGTGGAGCGGGGTTTCGGGATACGCAGTATTTT
- | - | TRBJ1-2 | TRBV4-1 | CASSQGARDYGYTF | TGCGCCAGCAGCCAAGGGGCCAGGGACTATGGCTACACCTTC
few | TRBD1 | TRBJ1-2 | TRBV11-2 | CASSPSFGTETSYTF | TGTGCCAGCAGCCCCTCCTTCGGGACAGAAACAAGCTACACCTTC
- | - | TRBJ1-2 | TRBV28 | CASSTLQEGLRGYTF | TGTGCCAGCAGTACCTTACAGGAAGGGCTGAGGGGCTACACCTTC
- | TRBD1 | TRBJ1-5 | TRBV18 | CASSPPQGADQPQHF | TGTGCCAGCTCACCACCGCAGGGGGCGGATCAGCCCCAGCATTTT
few | - | TRBJ1-2 | TRBV7-8 | CASSLEKPNYGYTF | TGTGCCAGCAGCTTAGAGAAGCCAAACTATGGCTACACCTTC
- | - | TRBJ2-1 | TRBV12-1 | CASPGAGGNEQFF | TGTGCCAGCCCGGGAGCGGGGGGTAATGAGCAGTTCTTC
- | TRBD2 | TRBJ2-3 | TRBV7-6 | CASSYKTSGLDTQYF | TGTGCCAGCAGCTACAAGACTAGCGGGCTTGATACGCAGTATTTT
once | - | TRBJ1-1 | TRBV5-6 | CASSTAGRLDTEAFF | TGTGCCAGCAGCACCGCAGGGAGGCTGGACACTGAAGCTTTCTTT